This T cell receptor beta chain derives from a study of T cells in Graves' hyperthyroidism and ophthalmopathy. Study findings and constraints: In blood, most of the thyroid clonotypes expanded above 0.001 were also present. The model anticipated ophthalmopathy a median about six months pre-onset.

Amplification yielded TCR beta CDR3 regions, with RNA transcripts as the source. In the first-round RT-PCR of the TCR CDR3, the HTBI primer set was used. One entry per CDR3 protein results from TCRdb running MiXCR on the multiplex PCR reads. The table has around 60,000 distinct CDR3 sequences, 40% to 55% seen once. On the basis of clinical symptoms, serum thyroxine and TRAb, thyroid ultrasound and orbital computed tomography, diagnoses were made. PBMCs were collected from a roughly 9.7 ml volume of fresh peripheral blood. As for this clonotype: Its specificity is unknown.

Between the trimmed V and J ends, which lost 7 bases and 1 base, there was a span of 7 bases. This CDR3 contains 12 residues. Looked up from germline, CDR1 is SNHLY and CDR2 is FYNNEI. The sequence was obtained from a woman younger than 45 with Graves' ophthalmopathy. The chain couples TRBV2 to TRBJ1-1; D ambiguous. Sequenced input: blood. CDR3 in DNA: TGTGCCAGCACGCGGACGAACACTGAAGCTTTCTTT. It is translated as CASTRTNTEAFF.